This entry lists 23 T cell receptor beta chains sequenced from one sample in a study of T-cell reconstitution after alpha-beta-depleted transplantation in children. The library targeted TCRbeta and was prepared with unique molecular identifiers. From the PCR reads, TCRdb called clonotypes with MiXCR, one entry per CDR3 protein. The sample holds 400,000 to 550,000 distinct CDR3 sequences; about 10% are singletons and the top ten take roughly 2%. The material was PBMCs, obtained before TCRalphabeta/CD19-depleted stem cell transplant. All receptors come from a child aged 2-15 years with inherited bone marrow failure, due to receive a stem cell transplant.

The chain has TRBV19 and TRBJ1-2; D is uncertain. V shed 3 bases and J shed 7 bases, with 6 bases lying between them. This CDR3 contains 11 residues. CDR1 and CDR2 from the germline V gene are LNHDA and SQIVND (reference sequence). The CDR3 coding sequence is TGTGCCAGTAGTATGTCTTTTGGCTACACCTTC. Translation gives CASSMSFGYTF.

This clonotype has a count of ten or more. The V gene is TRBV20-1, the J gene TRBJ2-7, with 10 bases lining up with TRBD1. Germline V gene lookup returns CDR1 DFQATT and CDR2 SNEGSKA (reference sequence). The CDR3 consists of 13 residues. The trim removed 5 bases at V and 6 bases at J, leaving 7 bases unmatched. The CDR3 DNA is TGCAGTGCTCCACGACAGGGGGCAGGCGAGCAGTACTTC. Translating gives CSAPRQGAGEQYF.

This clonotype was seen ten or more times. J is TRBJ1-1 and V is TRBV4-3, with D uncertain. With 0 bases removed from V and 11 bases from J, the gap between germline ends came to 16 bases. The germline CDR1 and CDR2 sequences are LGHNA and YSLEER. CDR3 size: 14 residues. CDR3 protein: CASSQEGLSAMAFF. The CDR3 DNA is TGCGCCAGCAGCCAAGAGGGTTTGAGCGCAATGGCTTTCTTT.

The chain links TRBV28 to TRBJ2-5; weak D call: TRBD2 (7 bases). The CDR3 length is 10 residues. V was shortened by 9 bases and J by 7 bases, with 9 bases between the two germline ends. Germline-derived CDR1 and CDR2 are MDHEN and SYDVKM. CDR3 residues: CASRGGTQYF. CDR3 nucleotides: TGTGCCAGTAGGGGGGGGACCCAGTACTTC.

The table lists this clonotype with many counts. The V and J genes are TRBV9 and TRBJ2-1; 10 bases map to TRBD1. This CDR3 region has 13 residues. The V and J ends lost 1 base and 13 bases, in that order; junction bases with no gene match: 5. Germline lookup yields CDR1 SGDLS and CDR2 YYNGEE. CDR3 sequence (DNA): TGTGCCAGCAGCGTAAGGACAGGGGGTGATCAGTTCTTC. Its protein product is CASSVRTGGDQFF.

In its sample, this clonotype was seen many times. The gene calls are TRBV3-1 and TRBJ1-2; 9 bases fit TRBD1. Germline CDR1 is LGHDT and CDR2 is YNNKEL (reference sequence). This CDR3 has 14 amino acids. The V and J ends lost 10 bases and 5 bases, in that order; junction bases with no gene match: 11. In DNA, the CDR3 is TGTGCCACCATGTGGGACAGGGAAATATATGGCTACACCTTC. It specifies CATMWDREIYGYTF.

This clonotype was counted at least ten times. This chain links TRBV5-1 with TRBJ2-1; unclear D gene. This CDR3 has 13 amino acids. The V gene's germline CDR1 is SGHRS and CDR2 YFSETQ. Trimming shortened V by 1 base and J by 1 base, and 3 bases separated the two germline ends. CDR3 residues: CASSLYSYNEQFF. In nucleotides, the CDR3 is TGCGCCAGCAGCTTGTATTCCTACAATGAGCAGTTCTTC.

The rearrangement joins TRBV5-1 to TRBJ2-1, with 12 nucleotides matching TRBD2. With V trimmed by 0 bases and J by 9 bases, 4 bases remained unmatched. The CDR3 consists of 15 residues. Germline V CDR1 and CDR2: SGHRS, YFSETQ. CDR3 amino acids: CASSLGTSGIIEQFF. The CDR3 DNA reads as TGCGCCAGCAGCTTGGGGACTAGCGGGATTATTGAGCAGTTCTTC. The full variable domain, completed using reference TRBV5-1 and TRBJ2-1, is KAGVTQTPRYLIKTRGQQVTLSCSPISGHRSVSWYQQTPGQGLQFLFEYFSETQRNKGNFPGRFSGRQFSNSRSEMNVSTLELGDSALYLCASSLGTSGIIEQFFGPGTRLTVL.

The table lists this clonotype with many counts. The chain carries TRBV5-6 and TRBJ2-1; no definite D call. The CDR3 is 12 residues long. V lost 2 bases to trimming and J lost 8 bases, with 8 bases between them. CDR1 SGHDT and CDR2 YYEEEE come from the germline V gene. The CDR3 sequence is CASSFIADEQFF. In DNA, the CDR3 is TGTGCCAGCAGCTTTATCGCGGATGAGCAGTTCTTC.

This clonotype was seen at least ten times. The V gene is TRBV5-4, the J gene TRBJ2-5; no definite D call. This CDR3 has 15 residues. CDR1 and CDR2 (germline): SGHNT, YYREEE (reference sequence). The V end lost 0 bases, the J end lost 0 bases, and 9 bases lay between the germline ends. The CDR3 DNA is TGTGCCAGCAGCTTGGTAAACGGAAACCAAGAGACCCAGTACTTC. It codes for CASSLVNGNQETQYF.

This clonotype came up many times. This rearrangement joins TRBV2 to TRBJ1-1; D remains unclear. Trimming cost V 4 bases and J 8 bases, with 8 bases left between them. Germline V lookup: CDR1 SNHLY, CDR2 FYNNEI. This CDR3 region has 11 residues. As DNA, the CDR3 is TGTGCCAGCAGTGTGTGGGCCGAAGCTTTCTTT. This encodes CASSVWAEAFF.

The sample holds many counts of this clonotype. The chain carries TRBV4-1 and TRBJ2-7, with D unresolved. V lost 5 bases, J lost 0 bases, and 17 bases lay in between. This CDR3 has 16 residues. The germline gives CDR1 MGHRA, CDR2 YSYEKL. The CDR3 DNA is TGCGCCAGCAGCGAACCTGATCTAGGGCTCTCCTACGAGCAGTACTTC. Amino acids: CASSEPDLGLSYEQYF.

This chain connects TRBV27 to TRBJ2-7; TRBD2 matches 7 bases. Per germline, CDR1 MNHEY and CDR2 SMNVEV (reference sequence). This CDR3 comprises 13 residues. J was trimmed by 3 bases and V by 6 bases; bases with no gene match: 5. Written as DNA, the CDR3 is TGTGCCAGCAGCCCCCTAGCGGACTACGAGCAGTACTTC. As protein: CASSPLADYEQYF.

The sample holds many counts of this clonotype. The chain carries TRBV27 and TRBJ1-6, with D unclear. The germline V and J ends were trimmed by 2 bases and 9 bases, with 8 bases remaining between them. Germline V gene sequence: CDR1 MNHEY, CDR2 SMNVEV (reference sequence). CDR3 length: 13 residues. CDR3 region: CASSLKASSPLHF. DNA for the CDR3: TGTGCCAGCAGTTTAAAAGCTTCTTCACCCCTCCACTTT.

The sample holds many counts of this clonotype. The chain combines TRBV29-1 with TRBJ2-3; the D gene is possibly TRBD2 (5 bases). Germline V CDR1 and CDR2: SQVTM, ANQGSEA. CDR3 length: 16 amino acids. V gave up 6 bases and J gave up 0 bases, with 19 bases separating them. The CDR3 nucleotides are TGCAGCGTCGTCGGGGTGGGGTACCAAAGCACAGATACGCAGTATTTT. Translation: CSVVGVGYQSTDTQYF.

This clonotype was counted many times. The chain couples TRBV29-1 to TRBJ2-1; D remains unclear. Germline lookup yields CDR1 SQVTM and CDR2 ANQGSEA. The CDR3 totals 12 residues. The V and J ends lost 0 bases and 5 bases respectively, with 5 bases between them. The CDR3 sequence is CSVEEGNNEQFF. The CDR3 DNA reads TGCAGCGTTGAAGAGGGGAACAATGAGCAGTTCTTC.

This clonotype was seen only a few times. CDR3 DNA sequence: TGTGCCAGCAGCTTAATCTTCCGGGGCGGACAGACCCAGTACTTC. As protein: CASSLIFRGGQTQYF. The chain joins TRBV7-2 to TRBJ2-5; D possibly uses TRBD1 or TRBD2 (5 bases each). Per the germline V gene, CDR1 is SGHTA and CDR2 is FQGNSA. This CDR3 spans 15 amino acids. Trimming stripped 2 bases from V and 6 bases from J, with 16 bases between.

The CDR3 region has the DNA TGTGCCAGCAGCCAAACTCCAGCGGGAGTCCCCGGGGAGCTGTTTTTT. Protein sequence: CASSQTPAGVPGELFF. This chain links TRBV7-2 with TRBJ2-2, with TRBD2 matching 8 bases. There are 16 residues in the CDR3. V gave up 5 bases and J gave up 6 bases; unmatched junction bases: 11. Germline V gene data show CDR1 as SGHTA and CDR2 as FQGNSA. Using reference TRBV7-2 and TRBJ2-2 for the parts outside the CDR3, the full variable domain is GAGVSQSPSNKVTEKGKDVELRCDPISGHTALYWYRQSLGQGLEFLIYFQGNSAPDKSGLPSDRFSAERTGGSVSTLTIQRTQQEDSAVYLCASSQTPAGVPGELFFGEGSRLTVL.

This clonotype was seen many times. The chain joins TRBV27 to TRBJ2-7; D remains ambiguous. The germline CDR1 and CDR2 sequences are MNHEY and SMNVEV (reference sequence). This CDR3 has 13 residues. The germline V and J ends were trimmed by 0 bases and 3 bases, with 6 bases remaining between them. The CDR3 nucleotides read TGTGCCAGCAGTTTATCGACCCTCTACGAGCAGTACTTC. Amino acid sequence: CASSLSTLYEQYF.

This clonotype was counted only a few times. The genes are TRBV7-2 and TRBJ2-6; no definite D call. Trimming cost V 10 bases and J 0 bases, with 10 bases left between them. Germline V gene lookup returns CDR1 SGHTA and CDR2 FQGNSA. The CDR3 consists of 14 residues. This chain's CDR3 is CAISGGSGANVLTF. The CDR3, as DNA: TGTGCCATCTCGGGTGGCTCTGGGGCCAACGTCCTGACTTTC.

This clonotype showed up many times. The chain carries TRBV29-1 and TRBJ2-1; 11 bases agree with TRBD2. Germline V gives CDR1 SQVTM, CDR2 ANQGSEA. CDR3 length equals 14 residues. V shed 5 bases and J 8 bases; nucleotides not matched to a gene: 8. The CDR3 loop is CSVSYTLAGDEQFF. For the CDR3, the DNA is TGCAGCGTTTCCTACACACTAGCGGGGGATGAGCAGTTCTTC.

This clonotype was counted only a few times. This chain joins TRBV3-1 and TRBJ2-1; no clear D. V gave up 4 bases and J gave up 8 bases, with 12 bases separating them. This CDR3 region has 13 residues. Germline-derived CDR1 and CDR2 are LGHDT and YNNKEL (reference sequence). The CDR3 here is CASSRNNDYEQFF. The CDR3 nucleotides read TGTGCCAGCAGCCGTAACAATGACTATGAGCAGTTCTTC.

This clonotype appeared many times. The CDR3 loop is CASSTRAGFYEQFF. The DNA for the CDR3 is TGTGCCAGCAGCACACGAGCGGGATTTTATGAGCAGTTCTTC. J is TRBJ2-1 and V is TRBV11-2; 7 bases agree with TRBD2. V trimming: 5 bases; J trimming: 8 bases; junction bases outside the gene matches: 9. This CDR3 has 14 amino acids. Germline V gives CDR1 SGHAT, CDR2 FQNNGV. Variable domain in full (rest from reference TRBV11-2 and TRBJ2-1): EAGVAQSPRYKIIEKRQSVAFWCNPISGHATLYWYQQILGQGPKLLIQFQNNGVVDDSQLPKDRFSAERLKGVDSTLKIQPAKLEDSAVYLCASSTRAGFYEQFFGPGTRLTVL.